This TCR beta chain was recovered during a study of PD-1 blockade in mismatch repair-deficient tumors. Profiling relied on immunoSEQ multiplex PCR, and the TCRdb table lists in-frame clones only, not all of them. The data hold 25,000 to 30,000 clones, with approximately 84% observed a single time. All patients were mismatch repair deficient, assessed by either PCR or immunohistochemistry. Points from the study as a whole: Rapid post-treatment expansion, then contraction, generally preceding radiologic response, marked tumor-resident clones.

As to this clone: The antigen is unknown.

CDR3 size: 14 residues. Germline V lookup: CDR1 SEHNR, CDR2 FQNEAQ (reference sequence). V was pared by 6 bases and J by 4 bases, with 6 bases of the junction left unmatched. The J gene is TRBJ2-5, the V gene TRBV7-9; 9 bases fit TRBD2. This sequence originates from an adult with mismatch repair-deficient cancer. Sequencing was performed on PBMCs, taken before pembrolizumab treatment. The DNA of the CDR3 is TGTGCCAGCAGATCCTGGCGGGAGGGAGAGACCCAGTACTTC. Translated: CASRSWREGETQYF.